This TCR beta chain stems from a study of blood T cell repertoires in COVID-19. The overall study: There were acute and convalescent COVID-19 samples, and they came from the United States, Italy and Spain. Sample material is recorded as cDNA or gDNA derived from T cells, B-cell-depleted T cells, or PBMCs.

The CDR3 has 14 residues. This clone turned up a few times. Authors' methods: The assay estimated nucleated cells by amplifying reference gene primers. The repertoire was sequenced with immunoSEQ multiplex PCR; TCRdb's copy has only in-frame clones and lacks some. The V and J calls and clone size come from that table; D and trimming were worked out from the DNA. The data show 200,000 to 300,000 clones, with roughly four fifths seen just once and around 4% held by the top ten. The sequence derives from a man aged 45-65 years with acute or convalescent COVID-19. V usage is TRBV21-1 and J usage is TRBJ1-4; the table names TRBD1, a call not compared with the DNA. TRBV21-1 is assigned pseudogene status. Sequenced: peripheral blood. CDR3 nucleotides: TGTGCCAGCAGCAAGTGGGGCACTAATGAAAAACTGTTTTTT. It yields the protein CASSKWGTNEKLFF.